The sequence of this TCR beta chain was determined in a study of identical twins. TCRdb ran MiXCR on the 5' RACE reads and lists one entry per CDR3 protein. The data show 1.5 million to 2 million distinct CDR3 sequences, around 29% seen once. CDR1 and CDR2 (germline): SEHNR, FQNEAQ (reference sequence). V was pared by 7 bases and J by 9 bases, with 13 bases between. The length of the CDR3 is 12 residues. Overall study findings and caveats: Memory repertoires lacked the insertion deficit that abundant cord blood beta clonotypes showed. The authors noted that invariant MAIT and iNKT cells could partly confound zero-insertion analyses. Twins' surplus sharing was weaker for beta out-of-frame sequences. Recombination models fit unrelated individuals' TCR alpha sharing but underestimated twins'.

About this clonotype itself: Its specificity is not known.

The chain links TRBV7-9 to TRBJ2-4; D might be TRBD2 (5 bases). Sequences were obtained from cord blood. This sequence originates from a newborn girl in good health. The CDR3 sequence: CASTDRAGIQYF. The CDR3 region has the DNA TGTGCCAGCACCGACCGGGCGGGCATTCAGTACTTC.